The 10 T cell receptor beta chains given below trace back to one sample, sequenced in a study of Graves' ophthalmopathy and Graves' hyperthyroidism listed by TCRdb under 2018. Sequencing relied on an Illumina HiSeq 2000. For repertoire sequencing, TCR beta CDR3 regions were amplified from RNA transcripts. HTBI primers and the Qiagen OneStep RT-PCR kit were used in a first-round RT-PCR, which was followed by a second-round multiplex PCR, size selection and purification. TCRdb reprocessing: public reads trimmed at Q25 with fastp, clones called with MiXCR, in-frame beta chains kept. CDR3 protein sequences are deduplicated, and each keeps its most common genes and DNA. This sample gives around 1,000,000 distinct CDR3 sequences in total; less than 45% of them show up just once. The ten largest clonotypes hold around 10% of the sample. The sequenced material came from peripheral blood or thyroid tissue (not recorded which). These receptors were taken from an adult man with Graves' hyperthyroidism.

The table lists this clonotype with a few counts. This rearrangement joins TRBV6-5 to TRBJ2-5, with TRBD1 matching 9 bases. Germline CDR1 MNHEY, CDR2 SVGAGI. The CDR3 contains 16 residues. V lost 4 bases to trimming and J lost 2 bases; unmatched junction nucleotides: 8. CDR3 in DNA: TGTGCCAGCAGTTTAACAGGGGGCGAGACTCAAGAGACCCAGTACTTC. As protein: CASSLTGGETQETQYF.

This clonotype appeared a few times. The CDR3 spells CASSQEGAGQGPEAFF. CDR3 sequence (DNA): TGCGCCAGCAGCCAAGAAGGGGCCGGACAGGGGCCTGAAGCTTTCTTT. The rearrangement joins TRBV4-3 to TRBJ1-1; 9 positions match TRBD1. CDR3 size: 16 residues. V trimming: 0 bases; J trimming: 6 bases; junction bases outside the gene matches: 8. From germline, CDR1 is LGHNA and CDR2 YSLEER.

This clonotype was counted many times. CDR3 amino acids: CASSSRPGQGRYEQYF. In nucleotides, the CDR3 is TGTGCCAGCAGCTCCAGGCCGGGACAGGGGAGGTACGAGCAGTACTTC. The chain uses TRBV7-2 and TRBJ2-7; 10 positions match TRBD1. Germline assignment: CDR1 SGHTA and CDR2 FQGNSA. V shed 4 bases and J 4 bases; nucleotides not matched to a gene: 10. This CDR3 region has 16 residues. Complete variable domain (other parts from reference TRBV7-2 and TRBJ2-7): GAGVSQSPSNKVTEKGKDVELRCDPISGHTALYWYRQSLGQGLEFLIYFQGNSAPDKSGLPSDRFSAERTGGSVSTLTIQRTQQEDSAVYLCASSSRPGQGRYEQYFGPGTRLTVT.

The J gene is TRBJ2-2, the V gene TRBV4-1; TRBD1 might be the D (6 bases). The CDR3 spans 14 residues. The germline CDR1 and CDR2 sequences are MGHRA and YSYEKL. Trimming stripped 4 bases from V and 8 bases from J, with 14 bases between. CDR3 residues: CASSRVSGAGELFF. Here the CDR3 DNA reads TGCGCCAGCAGCCGAGTTTCAGGGGCGGGGGAGCTGTTTTTT.

J is TRBJ1-2 and V is TRBV2; TRBD1 aligns across 8 bases. The CDR3 totals 13 residues. V lost 8 bases to trimming and J lost 4 bases; unmatched junction nucleotides: 6. CDR1 is SNHLY and CDR2 is FYNNEI in the germline V gene. The CDR3 DNA reads as TGTGCCAGCGGAGGACAGGGAGGCTATGGCTACACCTTC. Translating gives CASGGQGGYGYTF.

In this sample, this clonotype turned up many times. The chain joins TRBV7-9 to TRBJ1-1; no definite D call. The CDR3 is made up of 10 amino acids. V was clipped by 5 bases and J by 10 bases, with 8 bases between them. The germline gives CDR1 SEHNR, CDR2 FQNEAQ (reference sequence). The CDR3 sequence: CASSHSGAFF. In DNA form, the CDR3 reads TGTGCCAGCAGCCACTCGGGAGCTTTCTTT.

This clonotype was recorded at least ten times. The chain employs TRBV11-2 and TRBJ1-2; D not certain. The length of the CDR3 is 14 residues. CDR1 SGHAT and CDR2 FQNNGV come from the germline V gene. Trimming removed 5 bases at V and 8 bases at J, with 18 bases between. CDR3 loop: CASSPRVVGKGYTF. The CDR3 DNA sequence: TGTGCCAGCAGCCCCCGGGTGGTTGGAAAGGGCTACACCTTC.

J is TRBJ1-2 and V is TRBV2; perhaps TRBD1 as D (5 bases). Trimming took off 4 bases at V and 4 bases at J, with 13 bases between the two ends. The CDR3 has 14 amino acids. Germline CDR1 SNHLY, CDR2 FYNNEI. The CDR3 region has the DNA TGTGCCAGCAGTGGGCAGAAAGGGGTCTATGGCTACACCTTC. Protein product: CASSGQKGVYGYTF.

This clonotype was counted at least ten times. CDR3 loop: CASSPSRDSPLHF. DNA for the CDR3: TGTGCCAGCAGCCCGTCCAGGGATTCACCCCTCCACTTT. The V call is TRBV6-5, the J call TRBJ1-6; weak D call: TRBD1 (5 bases). The CDR3 totals 13 residues. Germline CDR1 and CDR2: MNHEY and SVGAGI. V lost 6 bases to trimming and J lost 8 bases, with 11 bases between them.

This clonotype was detected ten times or more. This chain connects TRBV7-9 to TRBJ2-5; 11 nucleotides line up with TRBD2. CDR1 is SEHNR and CDR2 is FQNEAQ in the germline V gene (reference sequence). The CDR3 has 15 amino acids. Unmatched junction bases numbered 5, after V lost 5 bases and J lost 3 bases. CDR3 amino acids: CASSVGTSGKETQYF. The CDR3 bases are TGTGCCAGCAGCGTCGGGACTAGCGGAAAAGAGACCCAGTACTTC.